Listed here are 6 T cell receptor beta chains from one sample, sequenced in a study of blood T cell repertoires in COVID-19. Only in-frame clones appear in the TCRdb table, and some are missing; sequencing was by immunoSEQ multiplex PCR. The sample includes 150,000 to 200,000 clones, about 80% seen only once; the top ten take more than 4.5%. The sample taken for sequencing was PBMCs or T cells enriched from blood (not recorded which). The receptor source for this set is a woman aged 55-69 years with acute COVID-19.

J is TRBJ2-1 and V is TRBV5-8; D not certain. Germline V gene lookup returns CDR1 SGHTS and CDR2 YDEGEE. The V gene lost 1 base and the J gene lost 12 bases, with 5 bases spanning the gap. This CDR3 has 10 amino acids. For the CDR3, the DNA is TGTGCCAGCAGCTTGACGGGGCAGTTCTTC. Amino acids: CASSLTGQFF.

The chain joins TRBV9 to TRBJ2-1, with a tentative D call TRBD2 (5 bases). This CDR3 spans 15 amino acids. V lost 0 bases to trimming and J lost 5 bases, with 12 bases between them. Germline V gene lookup returns CDR1 SGDLS and CDR2 YYNGEE. CDR3 in DNA: TGTGCCAGCAGCGTAGCGGGAAAGGCGGACAATGAGCAGTTCTTC. Its translation is CASSVAGKADNEQFF.

The rearrangement links TRBV5-4 to TRBJ1-6; 7 bases map to TRBD1. Looked up from germline, CDR1 is SGHNT and CDR2 is YYREEE (reference sequence). The CDR3 is 15 residues long. The junction had 5 bases not matched to a gene; V was cut back by 1 base and J by 7 bases. The CDR3 DNA is TGTGCCAGCAGCTTGAGGGGGCTGCGAAATTCACCCCTCCACTTT. It translates to CASSLRGLRNSPLHF.

This clone was seen more than once but under ten times. The rearrangement uses TRBV7-9 and TRBJ2-7; D perhaps matches TRBD1 (5 bases). With 3 bases removed from V and 0 bases from J, the gap between germline ends came to 9 bases. CDR1 is SEHNR and CDR2 is FQNEAQ in the germline V gene (reference sequence). This CDR3 is built from 14 residues. The CDR3 region has the DNA TGTGCCAGCAGCTTGCAAGGGGACTCCTACGAGCAGTACTTC. It translates to CASSLQGDSYEQYF.

The chain is built from TRBV10-2 and TRBJ1-3; 9 positions agree with TRBD1. CDR3 size: 16 residues. Germline values: CDR1 WSHSY, CDR2 SAAADI. Germline trimming cut 5 bases from V and 0 bases from J; bases unmatched to any gene: 5. The CDR3: CASSRTGAFSGNTIYF. The CDR3 coding sequence is TGCGCCAGCAGTCGGACAGGGGCCTTCTCTGGAAACACCATATATTTT.

The chain recombines TRBV7-9 with TRBJ1-1, with 7 bases identical to TRBD1. Germline trimming cut 8 bases from V and 0 bases from J; bases unmatched to any gene: 6. This CDR3 has 14 residues. The V gene's germline CDR1 is SEHNR and CDR2 FQNEAQ (reference sequence). CDR3 protein: CASGSGQMNTEAFF. The CDR3 DNA sequence: TGTGCCAGCGGTTCGGGACAGATGAACACTGAAGCTTTCTTT.